Sequencing of this T cell receptor (beta chain) was carried out in a study of Ad26.COV2.S vaccination and SARS-CoV-2 variants. Looking at the study overall: Donor was assigned to the Ad26.COV2.S arm of trial COV1001. Findings and limits, study-wide: Ad26.COV2.S recipients had broader spike-specific TCRs (P = 0.0014).

Points on this clone: Its antigen is undetermined.

V lost 1 base, J lost 0 bases, and 7 bases lay in between. The CDR3 is 15 residues long. Germline V gene sequence: CDR1 SGHNT, CDR2 YENEEA. TCRdb keeps only in-frame clones here, not all; method: immunoSEQ multiplex PCR. The table shows some 420,000 clones, with roughly 90% occurring only once. Stated treatment: over 15 received Ad26.COV2.S at low or high dose, single or two shots; about 5 received placebo; per-sample allocation not given. After the first vaccine or placebo injection, samples were drawn on day 63. This adult donor, from Boston, was 18-55 years old. Ad26 vector vaccine expressed Wuhan-strain SARS-CoV-2 spike.

Sequenced material: peripheral blood, taken in a trial of Ad26.COV2.S vaccine versus placebo. This clonotype originated in a person between 18 and 60 years old who received the Ad26.COV2.S COVID-19 vaccine or a placebo. V gene TRBV11-3 combines with J gene TRBJ2-1, with no clear D. The CDR3 region is CASSLGPVSYNEQFF. The CDR3 nucleotides read TGTGCCAGCAGCTTAGGCCCCGTCTCCTACAATGAGCAGTTCTTC.